Listed below are T cell receptor beta chains from one sample, sequenced in a study of T cell responses to AZD1222 COVID-19 vaccine. Produced via immunoSEQ multiplex PCR; TCRdb's table is partial and in-frame only. The repertoire holds about 120,000 clones, with approximately 83% as singletons. Here the sequenced sample was peripheral blood, taken on day 0 of MenACWY control vaccination. Source of these receptors: an adult in good health. Both conserved end residues are part of each CDR3. A D gene is named only where the DNA matches it firmly. Clone size is not always given. Where it is, it says once, few, many or a class for expanded clones.

>TRBV29-1|.|few|TRBJ2-7
TGCAGCGTGGGGAACGAGCAGTACTTC
CSVGNEQYF
>TRBV5-5|.|.|TRBJ1-1
TGTGCCAGCAGCTTGGATTTCGTGAACACTGAAGCTTTCTTT
CASSLDFVNTEAFF
>TRBV5-1|.|.|TRBJ2-5
TGCGCCAGCAGCTTTACCCAATATTCGGAGACCCAGTACTTC
CASSFTQYSETQYF
>TRBV28|TRBD1|once|TRBJ1-1
TGTGCCAGCAGTTTCAGGGGGCGCATGGGCACTGAAGCTTTCTTT
CASSFRGRMGTEAFF
>TRBV28|TRBD1|.|TRBJ2-7
TGTGCCAGCAGTCAAGCGGGACAGGGACTCCCCTACGAGCAGTACTTC
CASSQAGQGLPYEQYF
>TRBV7-2|.|.|TRBJ2-5
TGTGCCAGCAGCCCAAGGCCAGGGATGAACCAAGAGACCCAGTACTTC
CASSPRPGMNQETQYF
>TRBV10-3|.|.|TRBJ1-2
TGTGCCATCAGTGAGTCGGGGGGGGCCCAGGACGGCTACACCTTC
CAISESGGAQDGYTF
>TRBV7-9|.|.|TRBJ1-2
TGTGCCAGCGAACAGATTAACTATGGCTACACCTTC
CASEQINYGYTF
>TRBV6-2/TRBV6-3|.|.|TRBJ1-1
TGTGCCAGCAATTACCCAAGCAGGGGACCCATGAACACTGAAGCTTTCTTT
CASNYPSRGPMNTEAFF
>TRBV5-1|TRBD2|few|TRBJ2-3
TGCGCCAGCAGCTCCGGACTAGCGGTTAGCACAGATACGCAGTATTTT
CASSSGLAVSTDTQYF
>TRBV29-1|TRBD2|.|TRBJ2-7
TGCAGCGCTCGGGGGGAGCTCTCCTACGAGCAGTACTTC
CSARGELSYEQYF
>TRBV4-2|.|.|TRBJ2-7
TGTGCCAGCAGCCAAGATCAGGCCAGTTCCCCTAGCGAGCAGTACTTC
CASSQDQASSPSEQYF
>TRBV5-5|.|.|TRBJ1-1
TGTGCCAGCAGCTTTCTGTACACTGAAGCTTTCTTT
CASSFLYTEAFF
>TRBV27|.|.|TRBJ1-2
TGTGCCAGCAATAACCCCCAGGGCAGGAACTATGGCTACACCTTC
CASNNPQGRNYGYTF
>TRBV7-2|.|.|TRBJ2-7
TGTGCCAGCAGTCCGGGGGCTTTGGAAGAGCAGTACTTC
CASSPGALEEQYF
>TRBV24-1|.|.|TRBJ2-7
TGTGCCACCAGTGATTCGGGACGGGCCTCCTACGAGCAGTACTTC
CATSDSGRASYEQYF
>TRBV5-6|.|.|TRBJ1-2
TGTGCCAGCAGCTTGGGCAGGGGTAACTATGGCTACACCTTC
CASSLGRGNYGYTF
>TRBV6-2/TRBV6-3|.|.|TRBJ1-5
TGTGCCAGCAGCATACACGGCAATCAGCCCCAGCATTTT
CASSIHGNQPQHF
>TRBV5-5|TRBD1|.|TRBJ1-5
TGTGCCAGCAGCCAAGACAGGGGGTATCAGCCCCAGCATTTT
CASSQDRGYQPQHF
>TRBV6-2/TRBV6-3|.|few|TRBJ2-1
TGTGCCAGCAGTTACTCGACGGATTACAATGAGCAGTTCTTC
CASSYSTDYNEQFF
>TRBV10-3|TRBD2|.|TRBJ2-1
TGTGCCATCAGTGCGACTAGCGGGGGGAGTGCAGTGGATGAGCAGTTCTTC
CAISATSGGSAVDEQFF
>TRBV19|.|.|TRBJ2-7
TGTGCCAGTAGTATTGGAAAAAATCCCACCTACGAGCAGTACTTC
CASSIGKNPTYEQYF
>TRBV12-5|.|.|TRBJ2-2
TGTGCTAGTGGTTTGGTTCTGCGAGGATCCGGGGAGCTGTTTTTT
CASGLVLRGSGELFF
>TRBV4-1|TRBD1|.|TRBJ1-2
TGCGCCAGCAGCCAAGCGGGACAGGGGGCCTTCAACTATGGCTACACCTTC
CASSQAGQGAFNYGYTF
>TRBV4-3|.|.|TRBJ2-7
TGCGCCAGCAGCCCAAGTCCCTCAGGGTTCTCGTACGAGCAGTACTTC
CASSPSPSGFSYEQYF